This section outlines one TCR beta chain sequence together with its context. This sample was included in a study of OX40 agonist ivuxolimab in advanced cancers. Only in-frame clones appear in the TCRdb table, and some are missing; sequencing was by immunoSEQ multiplex PCR. Of 25,000 to 35,000 clones listed, 85% to 95% were seen once; the top ten hold approximately 25%. This CDR3 is 15 amino acids long. Germline trimming cut 4 bases from V and 5 bases from J; bases unmatched to any gene: 10. Germline CDR1 SGHRS, CDR2 YFSETQ. Systemic immunosuppression or autoimmune disease history was grounds to exclude patients.

The sequence derives from an adult with an advanced solid tumor such as melanoma, head and neck, liver or kidney cancer. The sequences come from CD4+ or CD8+ T cells sorted from blood, collected in a trial of the OX40 agonist ivuxolimab. The chain joins TRBV5-1 to TRBJ1-1; TRBD1 matches 8 bases. The CDR3 DNA follows: TGCGCCAGCAGCCCTGGAGGCGGACAGGGAACTGAAGCTTTCTTT. Protein product: CASSPGGGQGTEAFF.